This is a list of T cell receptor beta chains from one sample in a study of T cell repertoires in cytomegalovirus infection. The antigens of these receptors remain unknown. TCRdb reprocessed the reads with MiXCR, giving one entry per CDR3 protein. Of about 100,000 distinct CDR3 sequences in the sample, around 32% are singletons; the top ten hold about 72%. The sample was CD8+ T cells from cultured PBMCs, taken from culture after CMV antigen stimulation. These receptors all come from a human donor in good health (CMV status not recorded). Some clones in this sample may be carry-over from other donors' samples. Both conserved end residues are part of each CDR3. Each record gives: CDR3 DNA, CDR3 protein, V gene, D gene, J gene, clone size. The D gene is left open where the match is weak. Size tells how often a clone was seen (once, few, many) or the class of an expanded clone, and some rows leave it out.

TGTGCCAGCAGTCAAGGGCGGGGTGGGAATGAGCAGTTCTTC CASSQGRGGNEQFF TRBV12-3/TRBV12-4 . TRBJ2-1 .
TGTGCCAGCAGCTTAACTTTGTGGAACACTGAAGCTTTCTTT CASSLTLWNTEAFF TRBV7-2 . TRBJ1-1 many
TGCAGTGCTAGAAGGGGGTTCACTGAAGCTTTCTTT CSARRGFTEAFF TRBV20-1 . TRBJ1-1 few
TGTGCCACCAGCAGAGATGATAACTATGGCTACACCTTC CATSRDDNYGYTF TRBV15 . TRBJ1-2 .
TGTGCCAGCAACCTCGAAGGGGACCCGCGGAATGAGCAGTTCTTC CASNLEGDPRNEQFF TRBV9 . TRBJ2-1 many
TGTGCCAGCAGCCAGGTAGGGGCCGTCTACGAGCAGTACTTC CASSQVGAVYEQYF TRBV11-2 . TRBJ2-7 many
TGTGCCAGTACCCAAGTAGGGGACCGCTTTCCCAATACGAACGAGCAGTACTTC CASTQVGDRFPNTNEQYF TRBV19 . TRBJ2-7 few
TGTGCCAGCAGCTCTGGACGGAATTCCTACGAGCAGTACTTC CASSSGRNSYEQYF TRBV7-6 . TRBJ2-7 many
TGTGCCAGTAGTATACTAGCGGGGCCGGGTGAGCAGTTCTTC CASSILAGPGEQFF TRBV19 TRBD2 TRBJ2-1 few
TGTGCCAGCAGTTTATTCGCCAGGGTGGATGGCTACACCTTC CASSLFARVDGYTF TRBV28 . TRBJ1-2 .
TGTGCCAGCAGCTTGCTTTTAGCTAGCACAGATACGCAGTATTTT CASSLLLASTDTQYF TRBV5-5 . TRBJ2-3 few
TGTGCCAGCAGTGTAGGGCTAGCAGATACGCAGTATTTT CASSVGLADTQYF TRBV12-3/TRBV12-4 . TRBJ2-3 .
TGTGCCAGCAGCTCGTCCCCCTGGACTAGCGGGGGGCCCTCCCGGTATTTT CASSSSPWTSGGPSRYF TRBV6-1 TRBD2 TRBJ2-3 .
TGCGCCAGCAGCCAAGGCGGGGGGGATACGCAGTATTTT CASSQGGGDTQYF TRBV4-1 TRBD2 TRBJ2-3 .
TGTGCCAGTACATTCACCGGGGAGCTGTTTTTT CASTFTGELFF TRBV12-3/TRBV12-4 . TRBJ2-2 .
TGTGCCAGCAGCTTAGGGGGAAAGGGCCCTGCCCGTGACCAAGAGACCCAGTACTTC CASSLGGKGPARDQETQYF TRBV11-2 . TRBJ2-5 few
TGTGCCAGCAGCCCCCGATCCGGGCAGCAAGAGACCCAGTACTTC CASSPRSGQQETQYF TRBV7-9 . TRBJ2-5 many
TGTGCCAGCAGCTTGGGGGGGGGAAGGGAGCAGTTCTTC CASSLGGGREQFF TRBV5-6 TRBD2 TRBJ2-1 few
TGTGCCAGTAACGCGGGACTAGGGGAGACCCAGTACTTC CASNAGLGETQYF TRBV19 TRBD2 TRBJ2-5 .
TGTGCCAGTAGTATCGGGGGGCCCGACACTGAAGCTTTCTTT CASSIGGPDTEAFF TRBV19 . TRBJ1-1 .
TGTGCCAGCAGCCCTTTTGGGGGGAACACTGAAGCTTTCTTT CASSPFGGNTEAFF TRBV7-9 . TRBJ1-1 few
TGTGCCAGTAGTCGGGGGGGCTACGAGCAGTACTTC CASSRGGYEQYF TRBV19 TRBD2 TRBJ2-7 few
TGTGCCAGCAGTTTGGCCAGGGTGGACAATGAGCAGTTCTTC CASSLARVDNEQFF TRBV27 . TRBJ2-1 .
TGTGCCAGTAGTATAGACGGGGGGACCCAAGAGACCCAGTACTTC CASSIDGGTQETQYF TRBV19 TRBD2 TRBJ2-5 once
TGCGCCAGCAGCCAAGGCGTCACGGACAGGGAAGGAAGGCTAACCAAAAACATTCAGTACTTC CASSQGVTDREGRLTKNIQYF TRBV4-1 TRBD1 TRBJ2-4 .
TGTGCCAGCAGCTTGGCAGGGGAATTCACTGAAGCTTTCTTT CASSLAGEFTEAFF TRBV7-3 . TRBJ1-1 many
TGTGCCAGCAGTTTCCACGGAGGTCACCCTCAAGGGCTTTATGGCTACACCTTC CASSFHGGHPQGLYGYTF TRBV12-3/TRBV12-4 . TRBJ1-2 many
TGTGCCAGCCTTACTACGGAGGGACAAGCGGGAAAACTGTTTTTT CASLTTEGQAGKLFF TRBV19 . TRBJ1-4 many
TGTGCCAGCAGTTTTGGTTTGAACACCGGGGAGCTGTTTTTT CASSFGLNTGELFF TRBV6-5 . TRBJ2-2 .
TGTGCCAGCAGACCTGGACTAGCGGAGACCCAGTACTTC CASRPGLAETQYF TRBV6-5 TRBD2 TRBJ2-5 few
TGCGCCAGCAGCCAAGATCAGCTAGAAGAGACCCAGTACTTC CASSQDQLEETQYF TRBV4-1 . TRBJ2-5 .
TGTGCCAGCAGTGAATGGATGGTGGGGGCCTACGAGCAGTACTTC CASSEWMVGAYEQYF TRBV2 . TRBJ2-7 .
TGTGCCAGCAGCTTAGTTACTGGGACTAGCCATTACGAGCAGTACTTC CASSLVTGTSHYEQYF TRBV11-2 TRBD2 TRBJ2-7 few
TGTGCCAGCAGCTTGGGACAGATTCTGAATCAGCCCCAGCATTTT CASSLGQILNQPQHF TRBV5-8 . TRBJ1-5 many
TGTGCCAGCAGTGGACAGCCAACTAGCACAGATACGCAGTATTTT CASSGQPTSTDTQYF TRBV2 . TRBJ2-3 many
TGCAGCCTACGTAGAGGCGGGGGGGCTAATGAGCAGTTCTTC CSLRRGGGANEQFF TRBV20-1 TRBD2 TRBJ2-1 .
TGTGCCAGCAGCTTAATACAGGGGGCTAGTGAGCAGTTCTTC CASSLIQGASEQFF TRBV7-2 TRBD1 TRBJ2-1 many
TGTGCCAGACCGGCGGAGGATTCCAATGAAAAACTGTTTTTT CARPAEDSNEKLFF TRBV6-2/TRBV6-3 . TRBJ1-4 few
TGCAGTGCGAATACAGGGGAACAGCGCAATCAGCCCCAGCATTTT CSANTGEQRNQPQHF TRBV20-1 TRBD1 TRBJ1-5 .
TGTGCCAGCAGTGAATGGGGGTCGGCTGCAGAAGAGCAGTACTTC CASSEWGSAAEEQYF TRBV25-1 . TRBJ2-7 many
TGTGCCTGGAGTGTGATGGCTAACACTGAAGCTTTCTTT CAWSVMANTEAFF TRBV30 . TRBJ1-1 few
TGTGCCAGCAGTTTTAACGGACTAGCGGGGGGAAAACTCACAGATACGCAGTATTTT CASSFNGLAGGKLTDTQYF TRBV27 TRBD2 TRBJ2-3 few
TGTGCCAGTAGTACCGCCTATAGGAGGACCTACAATGAGCAGTTCTTC CASSTAYRRTYNEQFF TRBV19 . TRBJ2-1 .
TGTGCCAGCAGTCCGGGGAATGAGCAGTTCTTC CASSPGNEQFF TRBV25-1 . TRBJ2-1 many
TGTGCCAGCGCTGAGGGGCAAATCTACGAGCAGTACTTC CASAEGQIYEQYF TRBV7-6 . TRBJ2-7 few
TGTGCCAGCAGCTTAGAACCGGCTGAAATGGACTATGGCTACACCTTC CASSLEPAEMDYGYTF TRBV11-2 . TRBJ1-2 .
TGTGCCAGCAGTTCGGACAGGGCGGATCAGCCCCAGCATTTT CASSSDRADQPQHF TRBV12-3/TRBV12-4 TRBD1 TRBJ1-5 .
TGTGCCAGCAACCGCGGCTACGGACAAATGGACAACGAGCAGTACTTC CASNRGYGQMDNEQYF TRBV28 . TRBJ2-7 many
TGTGCCAGCAGTCTCGGGACGGATTATGGCTACACCTTC CASSLGTDYGYTF TRBV28 . TRBJ1-2 many
TGTGCCAGCAGCTTCGGCCAGGGGGCTAGGCAAGAGACCCAGTACTTC CASSFGQGARQETQYF TRBV13 TRBD1 TRBJ2-5 few